These 8 T cell receptor beta chains share one sample of origin, sequenced in a study of blood T cells in healthy people across ages. Using a J-beta primer mix together with a sample-barcoded 5' primer, a second PCR was run for about 6 to 11 cycles. One entry per CDR3 protein results from TCRdb running MiXCR on the 5' RACE reads. This sample carries 650,000 to 1,000,000 distinct CDR3 sequences, around 36% of them seen once, and the ten largest clones take 13%. The sequencing sample was made of blood. The receptors were sampled from a man aged 18 to 29 in good health.

This clonotype was found many times. This chain links TRBV29-1 with TRBJ2-7; the D is unclear. CDR1 is SQVTM and CDR2 is ANQGSEA in the germline V gene. V lost 0 bases, J lost 2 bases, and 11 bases lay in between. CDR3 size: 14 residues. The CDR3 DNA sequence: TGCAGCGTTGAAGATCTTGGCGGTCCCTACGAGCAGTACTTC. It specifies CSVEDLGGPYEQYF.

As regards this clonotype: A much larger clone lies a single base off, so this may be a read error. The CDR3 is CAGSKVGYGEETQYF. As DNA, the CDR3 is TGTGCCGGCAGCAAGGTGGGGTATGGAGAAGAGACCCAGTACTTC. The gene calls are TRBV21-1 and TRBJ2-5. TRBV21-1 counts as a pseudogene. There are 15 residues in the CDR3.

The chain recombines TRBV7-2 with TRBJ1-2; a weak D match, TRBD1 (6 bases). The germline CDR1 and CDR2 sequences are SGHTA and FQGNSA. The CDR3 runs to 13 residues. Trimming left V 3 bases short and J 7 bases short, with 12 bases between. The DNA for the CDR3 is TGTGCCAGCAGCTTTGGGGGGCTGAGTGGCTACACCTTC. Residues: CASSFGGLSGYTF.

Only a few counts were recorded for this clonotype. The chain carries TRBV12-3 or TRBV12-4 and TRBJ1-5, with TRBD1 identical over 10 bases. J gave up 6 bases and V 5 bases, and 7 bases lay outside the gene matches. The length of the CDR3 is 15 residues. This chain's CDR3 is CASSPTGTGVQPQHF. Here the CDR3 DNA reads TGTGCCAGCAGTCCGACCGGGACAGGGGTTCAGCCCCAGCATTTT.

The CDR3 spells CASSPGQGLYGELFF. The CDR3 nucleotides are TGCGCCAGCAGTCCGGGACAGGGTTTATATGGGGAGCTGTTTTTT. V is TRBV5-1 and J is TRBJ2-2, with 9 bases matching TRBD1. V lost 5 bases, J lost 8 bases, and 10 bases stayed unmatched. Germline values: CDR1 SGHRS, CDR2 YFSETQ. There are 15 residues in the CDR3.

V is TRBV30 and J is TRBJ1-4, with 7 bases lining up with TRBD1. Germline trimming cut 1 base from V and 3 bases from J; bases unmatched to any gene: 11. CDR1 is GTSNPN, CDR2 SVGIG, per germline (reference sequence). This CDR3 region has 17 residues. For the CDR3, the DNA is TGTGCCTGGAGTGGGGTGACAGGGAACGGAGCTAATGAAAAACTGTTTTTT. Its protein product is CAWSGVTGNGANEKLFF. Drawing the rest from reference TRBV30 and TRBJ1-4, the complete variable domain is SQTIHQWPATLVQPVGSPLSLECTVEGTSNPNLYWYRQAAGRGLQLLFYSVGIGQISSEVPQNLSASRPQDRQFILSSKKLLLSDSGFYLCAWSGVTGNGANEKLFFGSGTQLSVL.

The CDR3 DNA reads TGTGCCAGCGGCCCGGGACAGCCAAATGAGCAGTTCTTC. Its translation: CASGPGQPNEQFF. The chain couples TRBV7-9 to TRBJ2-1, with 7 bases fitting TRBD1. The V and J ends lost 8 bases and 7 bases, in that order; junction bases with no gene match: 8. CDR3 length: 13 residues. CDR1 SEHNR and CDR2 FQNEAQ come from the germline V gene (reference sequence).

The rearrangement joins TRBV11-1 to TRBJ2-1, with D possibly being TRBD1 (5 bases). Trimming removed 3 bases at V and 9 bases at J, with 15 bases between. This CDR3 comprises 14 residues. The germline gives CDR1 SGHAT, CDR2 FQDESV (reference sequence). CDR3 loop: CASSFGAKWGEQFF. DNA of the CDR3: TGTGCCAGCAGCTTTGGGGCCAAGTGGGGTGAGCAGTTCTTC.